A single sample is the source of the 29 T cell receptor beta chains below, sequenced in a study of cytomegalovirus exposure and HLA in healthy donors. It was with 60 Vbeta and 13 Jbeta primers that the PCR ran. Method: immunoSEQ multiplex PCR; TCRdb's copy keeps in-frame clones and lacks some. The data contain fewer than 200,000 clones, less than 85% of them singletons. The sequenced material came from PBMCs. The receptors come from a male donor in good health and CMV-seronegative.

This chain links TRBV19 with TRBJ2-2, with a tentative D call TRBD2 (5 bases). CDR3 length equals 14 residues. Per the germline V gene, CDR1 is LNHDA and CDR2 is SQIVND (reference sequence). V lost 7 bases and J 4 bases, leaving 13 bases between the germline ends. For the CDR3, the DNA is TGTGCCAGTACCACGACGGCGGGCACCGGGGAGCTGTTTTTT. It encodes CASTTTAGTGELFF.

The chain has TRBV7-8 and TRBJ2-7; 7 nucleotides align to TRBD2. Germline V gene data show CDR1 as SGHVS and CDR2 as FQNEAQ. The CDR3 loop spans 16 amino acids. J gave up 2 bases and V 5 bases, and 12 bases lay outside the gene matches. In DNA, the CDR3 is TGTGCCAGCAGCCGAGGGAGGGAGGTCCATCCCTACGAGCAGTACTTC. Translation: CASSRGREVHPYEQYF.

The chain employs TRBV5-6 and TRBJ2-7; D call uncertain. The germline gives CDR1 SGHDT, CDR2 YYEEEE. This CDR3 spans 13 amino acids. Deletions cut 0 bases from V and 6 bases from J, with 10 bases between. CDR3 in amino acids: CASSLGQVLEQYF. In DNA, the CDR3 is TGTGCCAGCAGCTTGGGCCAGGTTCTCGAGCAGTACTTC.

CDR3 nucleotides: TGTGCCAGCAGGAAACAGGGGGGGGCGAACACCGGGGAGCTGTTTTTT. It translates to CASRKQGGANTGELFF. The rearrangement joins TRBV2 to TRBJ2-2; TRBD1 is a possible D gene (8 bases). From germline, CDR1 is SNHLY and CDR2 FYNNEI. The CDR3 totals 16 residues. Trimming cost V 6 bases and J 0 bases, with 14 bases left between them. Full variable domain (rest looked up from reference TRBV2 and TRBJ2-2): EPEVTQTPSHQVTQMGQEVILRCVPISNHLYFYWYRQILGQKVEFLVSFYNNEISEKSEIFDDQFSVERPDGSNFTLKIRSTKLEDSAMYFCASRKQGGANTGELFFGEGSRLTVL.

This clone has a handful of counts. J is TRBJ2-7 and V is TRBV2; D may be TRBD1 (6 bases). Trimming left V 9 bases short and J 2 bases short, with 11 bases between. Germline V gene sequence: CDR1 SNHLY, CDR2 FYNNEI. The CDR3 consists of 12 residues. The CDR3 protein is CASSAGAYEQYF. DNA for the CDR3: TGTGCCAGTTCAGCAGGGGCCTACGAGCAGTACTTC.

The rearrangement links TRBV7-3 to TRBJ2-1; the match to TRBD1 covers 8 bases. The CDR3 totals 14 residues. CDR1 is SGHTA and CDR2 is FQGTGA in the germline V gene. V trimming: 5 bases; J trimming: 6 bases; junction bases outside the gene matches: 6. The CDR3 region is CASSTDRVANEQFF. In nucleotides, the CDR3 is TGTGCCAGCAGCACGGACAGGGTTGCCAATGAGCAGTTCTTC.

The V gene is TRBV7-9, the J gene TRBJ1-1; no firm D call. With 1 base removed from V and 6 bases from J, the gap between germline ends came to 9 bases. In germline, CDR1 is SEHNR, CDR2 FQNEAQ (reference sequence). This CDR3 comprises 13 residues. The CDR3 sequence is CASSLVAESEAFF. The CDR3 bases are TGTGCCAGCAGCTTAGTTGCAGAATCTGAAGCTTTCTTT.

CDR3 in amino acids: CASRTPRRGVYEQYF. CDR3 in DNA: TGTGCCAGCAGAACGCCCCGTCGGGGAGTCTACGAGCAGTACTTC. This chain links TRBV6-1 with TRBJ2-7, with a tentative D call TRBD2 (5 bases). This CDR3 is built from 15 residues. V was clipped by 6 bases and J by 3 bases, with 18 bases between them. Looked up from germline, CDR1 is MNHNS and CDR2 is SASEGT.

V usage is TRBV7-9 and J usage is TRBJ1-6; D remains unclear. The length of the CDR3 is 14 residues. The germline V and J ends were trimmed by 5 bases and 3 bases, with 8 bases remaining between them. Germline assignment: CDR1 SEHNR and CDR2 FQNEAQ (reference sequence). Written as DNA, the CDR3 is TGTGCCAGCAGCCCTCAGATCTATAATTCACCCCTCCACTTT. It translates to CASSPQIYNSPLHF.

The gene calls are TRBV4-1 and TRBJ1-2, with 10 bases matching TRBD1. The CDR3 runs 19 residues. The ends lost 0 bases at V and 4 bases at J; junction bases unmatched: 14. Germline lookup yields CDR1 MGHRA and CDR2 YSYEKL. CDR3 sequence reads: CASSQDPGTGASKVYGYTF. DNA of the CDR3: TGCGCCAGCAGCCAAGATCCCGGGACAGGGGCCTCAAAGGTCTATGGCTACACCTTC.

In its sample, this clone was seen a few times. The CDR3 is CASSQAGANTGELFF. The CDR3 nucleotides are TGTGCCAGCAGCCAAGCGGGGGCGAACACCGGGGAGCTGTTTTTT. The chain recombines TRBV4-2 with TRBJ2-2; D might be TRBD2 (6 bases). There are 15 residues in the CDR3. The ends were cut back, 1 base at V and 0 bases at J, with 6 bases in the middle. Per germline, CDR1 LGHNA and CDR2 YNFKEQ.

The chain employs TRBV29-1 and TRBJ1-1; a weak D match, TRBD1 (5 bases). Per the germline V gene, CDR1 is SQVTM and CDR2 is ANQGSEA. This CDR3 is built from 14 residues. V gave up 5 bases and J gave up 5 bases, with 18 bases separating them. The CDR3 DNA reads TGCAGCGTTAACCATGGGGGGGGTTGGACTGAAGCTTTCTTT. Residues: CSVNHGGGWTEAFF.

In its sample, this clone was seen once. This chain uses TRBV14 with TRBJ1-2; possibly TRBD1 for D (6 bases). V lost 7 bases, J lost 8 bases, and 23 bases lay in between. Per the germline V gene, CDR1 is SGHDN and CDR2 is FVKESK. CDR3 size: 15 residues. The CDR3 reads CASTFTQGRFEGYTF. CDR3 coding DNA: TGTGCCAGCACTTTCACCCAGGGGCGGTTCGAAGGCTACACCTTC. Full variable domain (outside the CDR3, taken from reference TRBV14 and TRBJ1-2): EAGVTQFPSHSVIEKGQTVTLRCDPISGHDNLYWYRRVMGKEIKFLLHFVKESKQDESGMPNNRFLAERTGGTYSTLKVQPAELEDSGVYFCASTFTQGRFEGYTFGSGTRLTVV.

The CDR3 spells CASVTPPGTEAFF. Here the CDR3 DNA reads TGTGCCAGCGTTACCCCACCGGGCACTGAAGCTTTCTTT. V usage is TRBV6-1 and J usage is TRBJ1-1; D not resolved. Deletions cut 8 bases from V and 4 bases from J, with 14 bases between. There are 13 residues in the CDR3. Germline CDR1 reads MNHNS; CDR2 reads SASEGT.

This clone was counted once. This rearrangement joins TRBV18 to TRBJ1-5, with D perhaps TRBD1 (5 bases). This CDR3 is built from 15 residues. In germline, CDR1 is KGHSH, CDR2 LQKENI. Trimming removed 5 bases from V and 1 base from J, with 12 bases in between. The CDR3 region is CASSDGHLSNQPQHF. The CDR3 DNA is TGTGCCAGCTCAGACGGACATTTAAGCAATCAGCCCCAGCATTTT.

The V and J genes are TRBV25-1 and TRBJ2-2; D gene ambiguous. V gave up 8 bases and J gave up 1 base, with 14 bases separating them. The length of the CDR3 is 15 residues. CDR1 is MGHDK and CDR2 is SYGVNS in the germline V gene. CDR3 bases: TGTGCCAGCCACCAAACCGGAGTGAACACCGGGGAGCTGTTTTTT. Protein sequence: CASHQTGVNTGELFF.

The CDR3 region has the DNA TGTGCCAGCAGCCAAGGGCCGGCGGGAGACGCCGGGGAGCTGTTTTTT. It codes for CASSQGPAGDAGELFF. The rearrangement uses TRBV4-2 and TRBJ2-2, with 7 bases lining up with TRBD2. The length of the CDR3 is 16 residues. The V gene end was trimmed by 1 base and the J gene end by 6 bases; junction bases not matched to a gene: 8. The V gene's germline CDR1 is LGHNA and CDR2 YNFKEQ.

This chain links TRBV6-1 with TRBJ1-1; a weak D match, TRBD1 (5 bases). The length of the CDR3 is 17 residues. V was cut by 1 base and J by 1 base, with 16 bases left in between. Germline CDR1 is MNHNS and CDR2 is SASEGT. The CDR3 nucleotides read TGTGCCAGCAGTGAAGAGGGAAGGGGCAGTTGGAACACTGAAGCTTTCTTT. This translates into CASSEEGRGSWNTEAFF.

This clone was seen a few times. The chain combines TRBV5-1 with TRBJ2-7; D might be TRBD2 (5 bases). The V end was cut by 1 base, the J end by 0 bases, with 11 bases between. The CDR3 covers 15 residues. Germline CDR1 and CDR2: SGHRS and YFSETQ. As DNA, the CDR3 is TGCGCCAGCAGCTTGCGGGGTCTCATCTCCTACGAGCAGTACTTC. Translating gives CASSLRGLISYEQYF.

The chain uses TRBV11-2 and TRBJ2-7; tentatively, D is TRBD1 (6 bases). The germline CDR1 and CDR2 sequences are SGHAT and FQNNGV. Trimming cost V 5 bases and J 7 bases, with 18 bases left between them. This CDR3 comprises 14 residues. CDR3 bases: TGTGCCAGCAGCGTGGGACAAATATCTTCGGAGCAGTACTTC. It is translated as CASSVGQISSEQYF.

The chain uses TRBV27 and TRBJ1-4, with a tentative D call TRBD1 (5 bases). The CDR3 is made up of 14 amino acids. In germline, CDR1 is MNHEY, CDR2 SMNVEV (reference sequence). Trimming took off 7 bases at V and 8 bases at J, with 17 bases between the two ends. The CDR3 DNA is TGTGCCAGCATGTCCCGGGGGGTGGAGGAAAAACTGTTTTTT. Protein: CASMSRGVEEKLFF. The entire variable domain, with the rest obtained from reference TRBV27 and TRBJ1-4, is as follows: EAQVTQNPRYLITVTGKKLTVTCSQNMNHEYMSWYRQDPGLGLRQIYYSMNVEVTDKGDVPEGYKVSRKEKRNFPLILESPSPNQTSLYFCASMSRGVEEKLFFGSGTQLSVL.

The chain combines TRBV19 with TRBJ1-1, with TRBD1 as a possible D gene (6 bases). Germline CDR1 reads LNHDA; CDR2 reads SQIVND (reference sequence). The CDR3 length is 15 residues. Between the trimmed V and J ends, which lost 4 bases and 1 base, there was a span of 13 bases. The CDR3 DNA sequence: TGTGCCAGTAGTAGATCCTTACAGGGGAACACTGAAGCTTTCTTT. This gives the protein CASSRSLQGNTEAFF.

CDR3 in DNA: TGTGCCAGCAGCTTAGCGGGGGGGCCGGGCAATGAGCAGTTCTTC. This translates into CASSLAGGPGNEQFF. V is TRBV7-9 and J is TRBJ2-1, with D possibly TRBD2 on 7 matching bases. Looked up from germline, CDR1 is SEHNR and CDR2 is FQNEAQ (reference sequence). V was pared by 0 bases and J by 6 bases, with 12 bases between. The CDR3 has 15 amino acids.

The chain employs TRBV28 and TRBJ2-3; TRBD2 matches at 7 bases. Germline-derived CDR1 and CDR2 are MDHEN and SYDVKM. The CDR3 runs to 17 residues. V dropped 5 bases and J dropped 2; count of bases not matched to a gene: 13. The CDR3 nucleotides are TGTGCCAGCAGTCCCAGCGGGACTCCCCCGATCACAGATACGCAGTATTTT. It specifies CASSPSGTPPITDTQYF.

The chain recombines TRBV5-8 with TRBJ2-1; TRBD1 matches 8 bases. The ends lost 4 bases at V and 7 bases at J; junction bases unmatched: 10. The CDR3 spans 15 residues. Germline assignment: CDR1 SGHTS and CDR2 YDEGEE. The CDR3 coding sequence is TGTGCCAGCAGCGCAACAGGGACAGGAAAGAATGAGCAGTTCTTC. Translated: CASSATGTGKNEQFF.

The gene calls are TRBV7-8 and TRBJ1-2, with 8 bases identical to TRBD1. Germline V gene data show CDR1 as SGHVS and CDR2 as FQNEAQ. The V segment lost 5 bases and the J segment 5 bases; nucleotides outside the gene matches: 22. The CDR3 is 19 residues long. CDR3 sequence reads: CASSPKGGPAGGFQYGYTF. CDR3 DNA sequence: TGTGCCAGCAGCCCAAAAGGGGGGCCGGCAGGGGGCTTCCAATATGGCTACACCTTC.

CDR3 nucleotide sequence: TGTGCCAGCAGTCCAGACAGGGCAGCCTACGAGCAGTACTTC. It is translated as CASSPDRAAYEQYF. The chain combines TRBV2 with TRBJ2-7; 7 bases line up with TRBD1. Germline V gives CDR1 SNHLY, CDR2 FYNNEI. Trimming removed 5 bases from V and 2 bases from J; junction bases left unmatched: 6. The CDR3 is 14 residues long. Together with reference TRBV2 and TRBJ2-7, the CDR3 gives the full variable domain: EPEVTQTPSHQVTQMGQEVILRCVPISNHLYFYWYRQILGQKVEFLVSFYNNEISEKSEIFDDQFSVERPDGSNFTLKIRSTKLEDSAMYFCASSPDRAAYEQYFGPGTRLTVT.

The chain carries TRBV30 and TRBJ1-1; unclear D gene. CDR1 and CDR2 from the germline V gene are GTSNPN and SVGIG (reference sequence). The V gene lost 0 bases and the J gene lost 3 bases, with 14 bases spanning the gap. The CDR3 length is 15 residues. In DNA, the CDR3 is TGTGCCTGGAGTGTAGGATCCCGCCGGGACACTGAAGCTTTCTTT. Translating it yields CAWSVGSRRDTEAFF.

V and J are TRBV29-1 and TRBJ2-3; D may be TRBD2 (6 bases). Germline V gives CDR1 SQVTM, CDR2 ANQGSEA. This CDR3 spans 14 amino acids. Trimming shortened V by 4 bases and J by 2 bases, and 13 bases separated the two germline ends. CDR3 amino acids: CSVVWGLHTDTQYF. The DNA for the CDR3 is TGCAGCGTTGTGTGGGGACTTCACACAGATACGCAGTATTTT.